This TCR beta chain is from a study of blood T cell repertoires in COVID-19. Study-wide background: Donors in the United States, Italy and Spain gave samples during acute or convalescent COVID-19.

The CDR3 runs to 11 residues. Deletions cut 3 bases from V and 6 bases from J, with 5 bases between. Germline V gene lookup returns CDR1 LGHDT and CDR2 YNNKEL (reference sequence). Original processing notes: Estimation of nucleated cell counts relied on the amplification of reference gene primers. Sequenced by immunoSEQ multiplex PCR; TCRdb stores in-frame clones only, minus some. Clone size and the V and J calls come from that table; the DNA yielded D and trimming. The sample carries about 350,000 clones, roughly 87% recorded once. Seattle's enrolled individuals joined amid active infection and were then monitored longitudinally.

The source is a woman aged 55-70 years with COVID-19, enrolled during active disease. The sample comprised peripheral blood. The chain couples TRBV3-1 (or the pseudogene TRBV3-2) to TRBJ1-2; D not certain. CDR3 nucleotides: TGTGCCAGCAGCCAGTCGGATGGCTACACCTTC. This translates into CASSQSDGYTF.